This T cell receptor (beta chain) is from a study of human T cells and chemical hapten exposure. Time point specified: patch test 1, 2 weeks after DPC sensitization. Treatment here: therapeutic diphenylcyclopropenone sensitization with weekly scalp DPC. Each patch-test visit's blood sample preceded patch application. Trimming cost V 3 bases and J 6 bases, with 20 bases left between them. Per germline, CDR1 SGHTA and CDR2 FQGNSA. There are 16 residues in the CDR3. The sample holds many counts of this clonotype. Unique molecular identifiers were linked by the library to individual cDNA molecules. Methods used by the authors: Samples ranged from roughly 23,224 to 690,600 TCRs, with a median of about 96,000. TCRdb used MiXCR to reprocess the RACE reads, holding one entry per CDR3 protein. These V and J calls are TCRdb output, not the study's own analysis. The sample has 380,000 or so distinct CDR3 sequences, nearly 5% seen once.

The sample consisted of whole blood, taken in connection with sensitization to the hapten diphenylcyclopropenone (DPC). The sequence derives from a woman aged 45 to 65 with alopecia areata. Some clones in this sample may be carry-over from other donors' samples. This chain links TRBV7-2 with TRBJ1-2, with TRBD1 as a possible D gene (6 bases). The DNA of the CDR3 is TGTGCCAGCAGCTTCAGCGACAGGTACGCGATGGATGGCTACACCTTC. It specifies CASSFSDRYAMDGYTF.